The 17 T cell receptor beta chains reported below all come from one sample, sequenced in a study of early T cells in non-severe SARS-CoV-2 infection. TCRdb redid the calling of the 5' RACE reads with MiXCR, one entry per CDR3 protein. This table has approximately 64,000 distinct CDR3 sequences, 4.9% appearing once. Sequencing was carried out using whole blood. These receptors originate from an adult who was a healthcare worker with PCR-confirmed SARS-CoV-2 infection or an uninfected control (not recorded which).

The CDR3 reads CASSQEAPYTGELFF. The CDR3, as DNA: TGTGCCAGCAGTCAAGAAGCCCCGTACACCGGGGAGCTGTTTTTT. The gene calls are TRBV6-2 or TRBV6-3 and TRBJ2-2, with D unclear. CDR1 is MNHEY and CDR2 is SVGEGT in the germline V gene. The CDR3 has 15 residues. Trimming stripped 5 bases from V and 3 bases from J, with 13 bases between.

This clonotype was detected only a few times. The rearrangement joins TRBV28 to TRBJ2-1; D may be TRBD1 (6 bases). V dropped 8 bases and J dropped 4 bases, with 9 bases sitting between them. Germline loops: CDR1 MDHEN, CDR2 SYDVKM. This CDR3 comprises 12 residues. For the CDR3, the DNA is TGTGCCAGCCTCAGGGGTTACAATGAGCAGTTCTTC. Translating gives CASLRGYNEQFF.

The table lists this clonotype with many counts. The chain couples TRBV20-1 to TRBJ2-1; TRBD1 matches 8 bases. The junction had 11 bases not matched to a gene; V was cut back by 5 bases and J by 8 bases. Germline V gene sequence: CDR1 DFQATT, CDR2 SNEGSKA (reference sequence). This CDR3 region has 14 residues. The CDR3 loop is CSARNPGGWYEQFF. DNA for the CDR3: TGCAGTGCTCGTAACCCAGGGGGCTGGTATGAGCAGTTCTTC.

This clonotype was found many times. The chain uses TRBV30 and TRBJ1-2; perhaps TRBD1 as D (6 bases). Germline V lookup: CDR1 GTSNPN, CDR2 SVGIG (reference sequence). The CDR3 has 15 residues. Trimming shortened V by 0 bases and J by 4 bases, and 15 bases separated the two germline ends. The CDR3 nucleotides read TGTGCCTGGAGTGTAAGGCGCAGGGGTTCCTATGGCTACACCTTC. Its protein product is CAWSVRRRGSYGYTF.

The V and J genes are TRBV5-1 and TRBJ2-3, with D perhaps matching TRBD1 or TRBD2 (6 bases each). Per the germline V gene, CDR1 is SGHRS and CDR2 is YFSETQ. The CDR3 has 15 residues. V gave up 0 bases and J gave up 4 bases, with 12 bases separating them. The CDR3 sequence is CASSLDSGAADTQYF. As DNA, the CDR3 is TGCGCCAGCAGCTTGGATTCGGGGGCGGCAGATACGCAGTATTTT. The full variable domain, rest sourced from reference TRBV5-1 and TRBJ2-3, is KAGVTQTPRYLIKTRGQQVTLSCSPISGHRSVSWYQQTPGQGLQFLFEYFSETQRNKGNFPGRFSGRQFSNSRSEMNVSTLELGDSALYLCASSLDSGAADTQYFGPGTRLTVL.

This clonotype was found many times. The CDR3 protein is CASSSGYNEQFF. DNA for the CDR3: TGTGCCAGCAGCTCTGGATACAATGAGCAGTTCTTC. The J gene is TRBJ2-1, the V gene TRBV5-8; D is undetermined. V was trimmed by 3 bases and J by 4 bases, leaving 5 bases between them. The CDR3 extends over 12 amino acids. CDR1 and CDR2 from the germline V gene are SGHTS and YDEGEE.

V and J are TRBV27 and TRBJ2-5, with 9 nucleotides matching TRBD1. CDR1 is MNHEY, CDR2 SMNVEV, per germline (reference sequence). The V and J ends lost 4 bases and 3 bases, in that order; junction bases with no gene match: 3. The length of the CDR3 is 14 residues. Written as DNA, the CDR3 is TGTGCCAGCAGTTCCTGGACAGGGGAAGAGACCCAGTACTTC. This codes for CASSSWTGEETQYF.

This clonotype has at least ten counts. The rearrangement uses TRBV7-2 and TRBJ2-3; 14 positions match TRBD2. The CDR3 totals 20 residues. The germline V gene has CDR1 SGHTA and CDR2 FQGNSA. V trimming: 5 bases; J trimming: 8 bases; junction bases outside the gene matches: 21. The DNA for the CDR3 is TGTGCCAGCAGCCCCCGTCAGGGTTGGACTAGCGGGAGGACATTTGTTACGCAGTATTTT. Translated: CASSPRQGWTSGRTFVTQYF.

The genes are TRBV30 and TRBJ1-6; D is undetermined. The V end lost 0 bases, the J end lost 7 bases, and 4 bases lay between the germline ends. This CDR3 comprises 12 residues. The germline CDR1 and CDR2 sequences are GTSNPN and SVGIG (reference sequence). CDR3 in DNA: TGTGCCTGGAGTGTGGGGAATTCACCCCTCCACTTT. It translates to CAWSVGNSPLHF.

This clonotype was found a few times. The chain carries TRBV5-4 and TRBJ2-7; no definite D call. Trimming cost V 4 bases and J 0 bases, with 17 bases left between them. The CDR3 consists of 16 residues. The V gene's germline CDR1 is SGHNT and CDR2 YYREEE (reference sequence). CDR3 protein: CASSPAQILSSYEQYF. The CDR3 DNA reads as TGTGCCAGCAGCCCCGCCCAGATTCTGAGCTCCTACGAGCAGTACTTC. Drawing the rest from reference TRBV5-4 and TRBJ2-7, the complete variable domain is ETGVTQSPTHLIKTRGQQVTLRCSSQSGHNTVSWYQQALGQGPQFIFQYYREEENGRGNFPPRFSGLQFPNYSSELNVNALELDDSALYLCASSPAQILSSYEQYFGPGTRLTVT.

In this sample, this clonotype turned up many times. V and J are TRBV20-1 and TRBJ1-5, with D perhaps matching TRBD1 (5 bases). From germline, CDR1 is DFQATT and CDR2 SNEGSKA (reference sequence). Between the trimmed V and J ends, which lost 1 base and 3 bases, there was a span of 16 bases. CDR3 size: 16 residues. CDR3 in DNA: TGCAGTGCTAGAGGTTACCGGGACCGAGACAATCAGCCCCAGCATTTT. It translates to CSARGYRDRDNQPQHF.

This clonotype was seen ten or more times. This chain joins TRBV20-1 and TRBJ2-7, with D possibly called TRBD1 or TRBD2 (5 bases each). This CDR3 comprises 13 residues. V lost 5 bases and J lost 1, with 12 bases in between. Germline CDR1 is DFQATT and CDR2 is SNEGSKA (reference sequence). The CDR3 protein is CSALGTDSYEQYF. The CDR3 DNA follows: TGCAGTGCTTTGGGGACGGATTCCTACGAGCAGTACTTC.

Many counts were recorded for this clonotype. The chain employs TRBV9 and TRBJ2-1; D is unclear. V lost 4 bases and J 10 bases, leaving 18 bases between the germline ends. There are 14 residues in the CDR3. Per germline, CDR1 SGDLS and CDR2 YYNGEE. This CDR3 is CASSRKDWAAEQFF. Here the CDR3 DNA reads TGTGCCAGCAGCAGGAAGGATTGGGCGGCCGAGCAGTTCTTC.

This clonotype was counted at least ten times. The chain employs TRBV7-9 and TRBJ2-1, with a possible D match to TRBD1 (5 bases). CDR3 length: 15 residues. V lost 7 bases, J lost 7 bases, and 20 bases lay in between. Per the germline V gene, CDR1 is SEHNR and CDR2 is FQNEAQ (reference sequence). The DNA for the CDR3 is TGTGCCAGCAAATCCCCGGCAGGGCCGATGAATGAGCAGTTCTTC. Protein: CASKSPAGPMNEQFF.

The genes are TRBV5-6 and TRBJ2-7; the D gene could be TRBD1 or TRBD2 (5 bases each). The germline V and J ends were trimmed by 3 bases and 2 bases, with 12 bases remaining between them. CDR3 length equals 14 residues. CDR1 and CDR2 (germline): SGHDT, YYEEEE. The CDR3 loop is CASSYWDRAYEQYF. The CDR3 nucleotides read TGTGCCAGCAGCTATTGGGACCGCGCCTACGAGCAGTACTTC. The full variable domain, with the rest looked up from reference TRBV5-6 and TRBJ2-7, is DAGVTQSPTHLIKTRGQQVTLRCSPKSGHDTVSWYQQALGQGPQFIFQYYEEEERQRGNFPDRFSGHQFPNYSSELNVNALLLGDSALYLCASSYWDRAYEQYFGPGTRLTVT.

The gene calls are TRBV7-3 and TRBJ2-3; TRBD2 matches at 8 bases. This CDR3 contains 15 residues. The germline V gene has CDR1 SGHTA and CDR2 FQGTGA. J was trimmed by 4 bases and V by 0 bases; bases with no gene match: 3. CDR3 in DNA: TGTGCCAGCAGCTTAACGGGACTAGTACCAGATACGCAGTATTTT. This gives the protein CASSLTGLVPDTQYF.

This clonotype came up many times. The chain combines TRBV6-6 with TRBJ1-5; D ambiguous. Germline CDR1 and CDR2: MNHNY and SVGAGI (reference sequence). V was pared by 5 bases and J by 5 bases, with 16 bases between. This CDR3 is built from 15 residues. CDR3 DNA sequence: TGTGCCAGCAGTCCCGCACGGGGTATCTATCAGCCCCAGCATTTT. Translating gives CASSPARGIYQPQHF.